A single sample is the source of the 14 T cell receptor beta chains below, sequenced in a study of T cells in Graves' hyperthyroidism and ophthalmopathy. Amplified regions were TCR beta CDR3 sequences from RNA transcripts. First-round RT-PCR with HTBI primers amplified the TCR CDR3 region. TCRdb fed the multiplex PCR reads into MiXCR, producing one record per CDR3 protein. The sample lists hundreds of thousands of distinct CDR3 sequences; roughly 22% were seen once. The sample consisted of blood. The receptors stem from a woman aged 70-85 years with Graves' ophthalmopathy.

This clonotype was counted a few times. The chain combines TRBV12-3 or TRBV12-4 with TRBJ2-1; the D is unclear. CDR3 length equals 13 residues. V was cut by 8 bases and J by 0 bases, with 8 bases left in between. CDR3 in DNA: TGTGCCAGCTGGCGGCTCTCCTACAATGAGCAGTTCTTC. It is translated as CASWRLSYNEQFF.

This clonotype was seen at least ten times. The rearrangement joins TRBV11-2 to TRBJ2-3; 7 nucleotides line up with TRBD2. The V gene end was trimmed by 5 bases and the J gene end by 1 base; junction bases not matched to a gene: 15. This CDR3 has 18 amino acids. Germline V gene lookup returns CDR1 SGHAT and CDR2 FQNNGV. The CDR3 nucleotides read TGTGCCAGCAGCCCTACTCCCGTGGTTGCGGGGGGCACAGATACGCAGTATTTT. Its translation: CASSPTPVVAGGTDTQYF.

This clonotype has a handful of counts. This rearrangement joins TRBV20-1 to TRBJ2-7; TRBD2 is a possible D gene (5 bases). Per the germline V gene, CDR1 is DFQATT and CDR2 is SNEGSKA (reference sequence). Trimming stripped 6 bases from V and 3 bases from J, with 12 bases between. The CDR3 runs to 12 residues. Written as DNA, the CDR3 is TGCAGTGCCGCCCCGGGAATCTACGAGCAGTACTTC. Protein: CSAAPGIYEQYF.

This clonotype was counted between two and nine times. In nucleotides, the CDR3 is TGTGCCAGCAGCCAACCTCTATCGGGCGTGGGTCAGCCCCAGCATTTT. The encoded protein is CASSQPLSGVGQPQHF. This sequence joins TRBV3-1 and TRBJ1-5, with D unresolved. Germline-derived CDR1 and CDR2 are LGHDT and YNNKEL (reference sequence). The CDR3 length is 16 residues. Trimming took off 2 bases at V and 6 bases at J, with 17 bases between the two ends.

This clonotype has more than one count but fewer than ten. The V and J genes are TRBV5-5 and TRBJ2-1; 8 bases match TRBD2. This CDR3 has 13 amino acids. In germline, CDR1 is SGHKS, CDR2 YYEKEE (reference sequence). After removal of 2 bases from V and 7 bases from J, the junction contained 2 bases not matched to a gene. The CDR3 protein is CASSFGTRNEQFF. The CDR3, as DNA: TGTGCCAGCAGCTTTGGGACTAGAAATGAGCAGTTCTTC.

This clonotype occurred a few times. This chain links TRBV9 with TRBJ2-1, with 7 positions matching TRBD1. Losses at the gene ends were 10 bases for V and 5 bases for J; bases not matched to a gene: 9. CDR3 length equals 13 residues. The germline V gene has CDR1 SGDLS and CDR2 YYNGEE. CDR3 sequence (DNA): TGTGCCTCAAACCGGGACAGCAACAATGAGCAGTTCTTC. This translates into CASNRDSNNEQFF.

This clonotype appeared many times. V is TRBV20-1 and J is TRBJ2-1; 8 nucleotides align to TRBD2. The ends lost 1 base at V and 9 bases at J; junction bases unmatched: 8. The CDR3 covers 14 residues. Germline CDR1 DFQATT, CDR2 SNEGSKA (reference sequence). The CDR3 reads CSARAGTSNLEQFF. In DNA form, the CDR3 reads TGCAGTGCTAGAGCAGGGACTAGTAACCTTGAGCAGTTCTTC.

The V and J genes are TRBV29-1 and TRBJ1-1; D might be TRBD1 (5 bases). The CDR3 length is 13 residues. CDR1 and CDR2 (germline): SQVTM, ANQGSEA. V was trimmed by 4 bases and J by 2 bases, leaving 11 bases between them. CDR3 bases: TGCAGCGTTGGAGGGGCCACTAACACTGAAGCTTTCTTT. Residues: CSVGGATNTEAFF.

The chain has TRBV15 and TRBJ2-3; 7 nucleotides match TRBD2. Trimming cost V 8 bases and J 9 bases; bases outside gene matches: 8. Germline V gives CDR1 LNHNV, CDR2 YYDKDF (reference sequence). CDR3 length equals 12 residues. CDR3 in amino acids: CATGLAAGTQYF. The CDR3, as DNA: TGTGCCACCGGGCTAGCGGCAGGGACGCAGTATTTT.

This clonotype was picked up a small number of times. CDR3 loop: CASSLDSRGNIQYF. CDR3 nucleotide sequence: TGTGCCAGCAGCTTAGACAGCCGGGGAAACATTCAGTACTTC. The rearrangement joins TRBV7-2 to TRBJ2-4; tentative D call: TRBD2 (5 bases). V lost 1 base, J lost 6 bases, and 10 bases lay in between. The length of the CDR3 is 14 residues. CDR1 and CDR2 from the germline V gene are SGHTA and FQGNSA.

This clonotype was recorded many times. CDR3 amino acids: CATSRTPGTGVETQYF. The CDR3 nucleotides are TGTGCCACCAGCAGAACCCCCGGGACAGGGGTAGAGACCCAGTACTTC. V and J are TRBV15 and TRBJ2-5; 10 bases fit TRBD1. Germline CDR1 LNHNV, CDR2 YYDKDF (reference sequence). The CDR3 totals 16 residues. V lost 2 bases, J lost 4 bases, and 7 bases stayed unmatched.

Only a few counts were recorded for this clonotype. CDR3 residues: CASSLWGPGHLTGGNQPQHF. The CDR3 nucleotides read TGTGCCAGCAGCTTGTGGGGCCCGGGACACCTAACGGGGGGCAATCAGCCCCAGCATTTT. This sequence joins TRBV7-8 and TRBJ1-5; maybe TRBD1 (6 bases). Trimming pared 3 bases from V and 2 bases from J, leaving 26 bases between. From germline, CDR1 is SGHVS and CDR2 FQNEAQ. CDR3 length: 20 residues.

This clonotype was counted only a few times. The rearrangement joins TRBV20-1 to TRBJ2-7; D not certain. V lost 0 bases and J lost 2, with 11 bases in between. The CDR3 extends over 14 amino acids. The germline V gene has CDR1 DFQATT and CDR2 SNEGSKA (reference sequence). CDR3 DNA sequence: TGCAGTGCTAGAGACTATAGGGTTACCTACGAGCAGTACTTC. Translating it yields CSARDYRVTYEQYF.

This clonotype has a single count. A clone one base away is much larger, so this may be a read error. The chain employs TRBV9 and TRBJ1-5; D may be TRBD1 (5 bases). The CDR3 consists of 14 residues. Germline loops: CDR1 SGDLS, CDR2 YYNGEE. V lost 3 bases and J 0 bases, leaving 7 bases between the germline ends. The DNA of the CDR3 is TGTGCCAGCAGCGAAGACAGTAGCAATCAGCCCCAGCATTTT. This gives the protein CASSEDSSNQPQHF.